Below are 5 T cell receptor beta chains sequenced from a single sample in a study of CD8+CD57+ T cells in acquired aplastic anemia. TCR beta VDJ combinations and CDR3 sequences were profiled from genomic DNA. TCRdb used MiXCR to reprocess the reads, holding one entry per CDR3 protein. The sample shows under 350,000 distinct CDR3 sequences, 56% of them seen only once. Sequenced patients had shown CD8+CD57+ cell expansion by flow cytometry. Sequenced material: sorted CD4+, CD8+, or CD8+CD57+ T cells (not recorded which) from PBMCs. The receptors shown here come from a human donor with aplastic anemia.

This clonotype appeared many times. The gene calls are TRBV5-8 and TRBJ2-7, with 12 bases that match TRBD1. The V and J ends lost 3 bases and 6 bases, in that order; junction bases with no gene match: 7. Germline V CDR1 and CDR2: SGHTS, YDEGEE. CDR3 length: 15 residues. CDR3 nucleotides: TGTGCCAGCAGCTGGGGACAGGGGGCGCGTGGCGAGCAGTACTTC. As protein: CASSWGQGARGEQYF. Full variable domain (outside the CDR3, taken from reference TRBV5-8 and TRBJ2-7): EAGVTQSPTHLIKTRGQQATLRCSPISGHTSVYWYQQALGLGLQFLLWYDEGEERNRGNFPPRFSGRQFPNYSSELNVNALELEDSALYLCASSWGQGARGEQYFGPGTRLTVT.

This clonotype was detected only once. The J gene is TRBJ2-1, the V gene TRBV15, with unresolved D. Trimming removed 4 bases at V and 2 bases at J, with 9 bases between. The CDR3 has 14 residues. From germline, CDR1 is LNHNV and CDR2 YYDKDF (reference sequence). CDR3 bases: TGTGCCACCAGCATCTGGGTCCCCTACAATGAGCAGTTCTTC. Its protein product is CATSIWVPYNEQFF.

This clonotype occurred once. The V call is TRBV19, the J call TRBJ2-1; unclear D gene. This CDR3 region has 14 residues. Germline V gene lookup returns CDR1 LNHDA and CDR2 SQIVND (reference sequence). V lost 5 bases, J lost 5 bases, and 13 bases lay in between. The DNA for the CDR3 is TGTGCCAGTAGTGCTGGAGTACAGAACAATGAGCAGTTCTTC. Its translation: CASSAGVQNNEQFF.

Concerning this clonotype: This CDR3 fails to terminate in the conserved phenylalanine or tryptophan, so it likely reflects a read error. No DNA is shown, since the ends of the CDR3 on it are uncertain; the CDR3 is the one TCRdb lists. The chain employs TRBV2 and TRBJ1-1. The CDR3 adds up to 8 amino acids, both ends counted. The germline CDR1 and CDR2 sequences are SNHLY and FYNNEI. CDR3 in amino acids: CASSRLAG.

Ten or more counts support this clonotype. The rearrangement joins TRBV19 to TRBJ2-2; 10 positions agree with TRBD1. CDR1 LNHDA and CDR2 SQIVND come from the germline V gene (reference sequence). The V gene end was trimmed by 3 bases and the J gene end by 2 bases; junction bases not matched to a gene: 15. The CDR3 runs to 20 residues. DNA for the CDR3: TGTGCCAGTAGTATGGTGCGGGGGGACAGGGGAACGGTTAACACCGGGGAGCTGTTTTTT. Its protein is CASSMVRGDRGTVNTGELFF.